Shown below are 21 T cell receptor beta chains from a single sample sequenced in a study of blood T cells in healthy people across ages. It was with a sample-barcoded 5' primer and a J-beta primer mix that a second PCR of roughly 7 to 11 cycles was run. From the 5' RACE reads, TCRdb called clonotypes with MiXCR, one entry per CDR3 protein. Of 1.5 million to 2 million distinct CDR3 sequences detected, around half appear once; the ten largest clones hold approximately 2.1%. The source material was blood. These TCRs come from a woman aged 40-49 years in good health.

The CDR3: CSAQIPSSYEQYF. For the CDR3, the DNA is TGCAGTGCCCAGATCCCTTCTTCTTACGAGCAGTACTTC. The rearrangement joins TRBV20-1 to TRBJ2-7; no reliable D call. This CDR3 comprises 13 residues. Trimming removed 6 bases from V and 4 bases from J, with 16 bases in between. The V gene's germline CDR1 is DFQATT and CDR2 SNEGSKA (reference sequence).

V is TRBV7-9 and J is TRBJ2-2, with TRBD2 matching 7 bases. The length of the CDR3 is 17 residues. Trimming cost V 2 bases and J 0 bases; bases outside gene matches: 6. Germline assignment: CDR1 SEHNR and CDR2 FQNEAQ (reference sequence). The CDR3 nucleotides are TGTGCCAGCAGCTTAATTCCAGCGGGGCCGAACACCGGGGAGCTGTTTTTT. The encoded protein is CASSLIPAGPNTGELFF.

This clonotype was counted only a few times. The chain couples TRBV7-9 to TRBJ2-7; no firm D call. Germline values: CDR1 SEHNR, CDR2 FQNEAQ (reference sequence). V lost 5 bases and J 2 bases, leaving 22 bases between the germline ends. The CDR3 has 17 residues. CDR3 DNA sequence: TGTGCCAGCAGCGAAGACAAGGCAGATCGCGGCCCCTACGAGCAGTACTTC. Translation gives CASSEDKADRGPYEQYF.

The V call is TRBV4-1, the J call TRBJ2-3; 9 positions agree with TRBD2. V was clipped by 2 bases and J by 8 bases; unmatched bases: 2. CDR1 MGHRA and CDR2 YSYEKL come from the germline V gene. This CDR3 region has 13 residues. This CDR3 is CASSQRSGGTQYF. The CDR3, as DNA: TGCGCCAGCAGCCAACGTAGCGGGGGTACGCAGTATTTT.

The rearrangement uses TRBV6-2 or TRBV6-3 and TRBJ2-7, with D tentatively TRBD2 (5 bases). The end of the DNA aligns better with TRBJ2-5, so the J call may be wrong. The CDR3 spans 13 residues. Germline V gene sequence: CDR1 MNHEY, CDR2 SVGEGT. For the CDR3, the DNA is TGTGCCAGCAACCTAATAGCGCGGGAGACCCAGTACTTC. It yields the protein CASNLIARETQYF.

The sample holds many counts of this clonotype. The chain joins TRBV7-2 to TRBJ2-5, with 12 bases that match TRBD2. Losses at the gene ends were 6 bases for V and 2 bases for J; bases not matched to a gene: 1. The CDR3 consists of 14 residues. CDR1 SGHTA and CDR2 FQGNSA come from the germline V gene. CDR3 sequence: CASRLAGGQETQYF. The DNA of the CDR3 is TGTGCCAGCAGACTAGCGGGGGGACAAGAGACCCAGTACTTC.

This clonotype was picked up a small number of times. V gene TRBV5-1 combines with J gene TRBJ2-5; D is undetermined. In germline, CDR1 is SGHRS, CDR2 YFSETQ. V was cut by 1 base and J by 0 bases, with 7 bases left in between. This CDR3 is 14 amino acids long. CDR3 protein: CASSLNGNQETQYF. CDR3 in DNA: TGCGCCAGCAGCTTGAACGGCAACCAAGAGACCCAGTACTTC.

This clonotype appeared a few times. The gene calls are TRBV27 and TRBJ1-6; 8 bases agree with TRBD1. In germline, CDR1 is MNHEY, CDR2 SMNVEV (reference sequence). CDR3 size: 13 residues. J gave up 10 bases and V 7 bases, and 6 bases lay outside the gene matches. As DNA, the CDR3 is TGTGCCAGCACCGGGACAGGTAGATCACCCCTCCACTTT. Protein sequence: CASTGTGRSPLHF.

The genes are TRBV21-1 and TRBJ2-1; the table names TRBD1, a call not compared with the DNA. TRBV21-1 is described as a pseudogene. The CDR3 loop spans 15 amino acids. CDR3 protein: CASSLSCGQGNEQFF. CDR3 in DNA: TGTGCCAGCAGCTTGTCCTGCGGACAGGGAAATGAGCAGTTCTTC.

The genes are TRBV6-5 and TRBJ2-5; 9 bases agree with TRBD1. Germline assignment: CDR1 MNHEY and CDR2 SVGAGI. The CDR3 runs 16 residues. The J segment lost 2 bases and the V segment lost 7 bases, leaving 11 bases of the junction unmatched. CDR3 loop: CASTDHRTGEQETQYF. The CDR3 coding sequence is TGTGCCAGCACCGACCACCGGACAGGGGAACAAGAGACCCAGTACTTC.

The chain combines TRBV14 with TRBJ2-3; D may be TRBD2 (6 bases). CDR3 length: 15 amino acids. Germline loops: CDR1 SGHDN, CDR2 FVKESK. Deletions cut 4 bases from V and 6 bases from J, with 17 bases between. This CDR3 reads CASSPGLLRGDTQYF. The CDR3 coding sequence is TGTGCCAGCAGCCCGGGACTTCTTCGGGGGGATACGCAGTATTTT.

J is TRBJ2-7 and V is TRBV7-2; either TRBD1 or TRBD2 may fit D (6 bases each). The CDR3 consists of 18 residues. V lost 1 base and J 7 bases, leaving 26 bases between the germline ends. Germline V lookup: CDR1 SGHTA, CDR2 FQGNSA. The CDR3 bases are TGTGCCAGCAGCTTAGAGTTTAGCGGAGGCCTCAGGGGCAATGAGCAGTACTTC. This codes for CASSLEFSGGLRGNEQYF.

The genes are TRBV20-1 and TRBJ1-2; 9 bases match TRBD1. The CDR3 is 15 amino acids. Germline CDR1 is DFQATT and CDR2 is SNEGSKA (reference sequence). V shed 1 base and J 4 bases; nucleotides not matched to a gene: 7. The CDR3 bases are TGCAGTGCTAGAGTCATGACAGGGGGGGTCTATGGCTACACCTTC. Translated, it gives CSARVMTGGVYGYTF.

The gene calls are TRBV28 and TRBJ2-3, with a tentative D call TRBD1 (6 bases). This CDR3 spans 14 amino acids. The germline V gene has CDR1 MDHEN and CDR2 SYDVKM. The V gene lost 10 bases and the J gene lost 2 bases, with 16 bases spanning the gap. CDR3 DNA: TGTGCCACCGCCTCCTGGGACACCACAGATACGCAGTATTTT. This codes for CATASWDTTDTQYF.

The V gene is TRBV5-1, the J gene TRBJ2-7; D possibly corresponds to TRBD1 (6 bases). This CDR3 has 14 residues. The germline gives CDR1 SGHRS, CDR2 YFSETQ. The germline V and J ends were trimmed by 0 bases and 3 bases, with 10 bases remaining between them. The CDR3 nucleotides read TGCGCCAGCAGCTTGGCAGGGGACCACTACGAGCAGTACTTC. As protein: CASSLAGDHYEQYF.

The chain uses TRBV6-5 and TRBJ2-5, with TRBD2 as a possible D gene (6 bases). The tail of the sequence fits TRBJ2-7 better, so the J call may be wrong. The CDR3 has 13 residues. CDR1 MNHEY and CDR2 SVGAGI come from the germline V gene. CDR3 sequence reads: CASSQSMGGEQYF. CDR3 nucleotide sequence: TGTGCCAGCAGCCAGTCTATGGGGGGCGAGCAGTACTTC.

This clonotype was observed a few times. The J gene is TRBJ1-2, the V gene TRBV5-1; D uncertain. The CDR3 is 16 residues long. Germline CDR1 reads SGHRS; CDR2 reads YFSETQ. The V end was cut by 0 bases, the J end by 0 bases, with 12 bases between. The CDR3 is CASSLGPVFSNYGYTF. Written as DNA, the CDR3 is TGCGCCAGCAGCTTGGGCCCTGTTTTTTCTAACTATGGCTACACCTTC.

The chain is built from TRBV4-3 and TRBJ2-7, with 9 nucleotides matching TRBD2. The assigned J gene may be wrong: the sequence end matches TRBJ2-5 better. The CDR3 has 15 amino acids. Germline lookup yields CDR1 LGHNA and CDR2 YSLEER. CDR3 loop: CASSHLLAGFETQYF. As DNA, the CDR3 is TGCGCCAGCAGCCATTTGCTAGCGGGGTTTGAGACCCAGTACTTC.

This clonotype has just one count. The V gene is TRBV7-6, the J gene TRBJ1-2, with 8 bases that match TRBD1. The CDR3 extends over 15 amino acids. V trimming: 9 bases; J trimming: 0 bases; junction bases outside the gene matches: 9. CDR1 and CDR2 (germline): SGHVS, FNYEAQ. CDR3 amino acids: CARPRTGSTNYGYTF. The CDR3 bases are TGTGCCAGGCCCCGGACAGGGTCGACTAACTATGGCTACACCTTC.

This clonotype occurred once. The rearrangement links TRBV5-1 to TRBJ2-7; D gene uncertain. Between the trimmed V and J ends, which lost 2 bases and 0 bases, there was a span of 9 bases. The CDR3 has 14 residues. Germline lookup yields CDR1 SGHRS and CDR2 YFSETQ. The CDR3 is CASSFSTGSYEQYF. Written as DNA, the CDR3 is TGCGCCAGCAGCTTCTCTACGGGCTCCTACGAGCAGTACTTC.

This clonotype showed up just once. The chain recombines TRBV7-2 with TRBJ1-2; 7 nucleotides align to TRBD1. Trimming removed 5 bases from V and 4 bases from J; junction bases left unmatched: 13. Looked up from germline, CDR1 is SGHTA and CDR2 is FQGNSA. The CDR3 has 16 residues. The DNA of the CDR3 is TGTGCCAGCAGCCATCCCAAGGGGGCAGGGCTCTATGGCTACACCTTC. Protein sequence: CASSHPKGAGLYGYTF.